This T cell receptor beta chain was recorded in a study of T-cell reconstitution after alpha-beta-depleted transplantation in children. The study, taken as a whole, reports: Where some patients showed high TCRbeta diversity at day 60, it came from recipient T cells and thymic progenitors that had survived. Alpha-beta T cells present about two months after transplant were reported to originate from several hundred expanded graft clones. Fresh T-cell production supplied most of the T-cell counts and diversity seen one year after transplant.

Unique molecular identifiers featured in how the TCRbeta library was prepared. TCRdb itself ran the PCR reads through MiXCR, one entry per CDR3 protein. Of some 80,000 distinct CDR3 sequences listed, over 15% are singletons. Trimming removed 2 bases from V and 4 bases from J; junction bases left unmatched: 0. The germline gives CDR1 LGHNA, CDR2 YNFKEQ. This CDR3 comprises 14 residues. Note on this clonotype: Its antigen remains unidentified.

The sample was PBMCs, mostly from graft donor cells, taken 360 days after TCRalphabeta/CD19-depleted stem cell transplant. This clonotype originated in a male patient under 10 years old who had a stem cell transplant for acute lymphoblastic leukemia, so the T cells may come from the graft donor. The chain joins TRBV4-2 to TRBJ2-5, with 11 bases aligning to TRBD2. For the CDR3, the DNA is TGTGCCAGCAGCCAAACTAGCGGGAGAGAGACCCAGTACTTC. Amino acids: CASSQTSGRETQYF.